Detailed here is one T cell receptor beta chain. This sample stems from a study of blood T cell repertoires in COVID-19. Background on the study: COVID-19 samples collected from the United States, Italy and Spain covered acute and convalescent phases. From T cells, B-cell-depleted T cells, or PBMCs came the material, which was cDNA or gDNA.

V gave up 5 bases and J gave up 3 bases; unmatched junction bases: 5. The CDR3 has 15 amino acids. Per germline, CDR1 MNHNY and CDR2 SVGAGI (reference sequence). Study processing details: Amplification of reference gene primers provided the estimated nucleated cell counts. Using immunoSEQ multiplex PCR, the repertoire was profiled, and TCRdb retains in-frame clones only, with some absent. For V, J and clone size, that table is used; D and trimming come from the DNA. The sample contains around 250,000 clones, roughly 88% of which appear only once. Sequences were obtained from peripheral blood. The sequence was collected from an elderly man with acute or convalescent COVID-19. V usage is TRBV6-6 and J usage is TRBJ1-4; 8 nucleotides agree with TRBD1. The CDR3 sequence: CASSDRGGANEKLFF. For the CDR3, the DNA is TGTGCCAGCAGTGACAGGGGCGGGGCTAATGAAAAACTGTTTTTT.